A selection of T cell receptor beta chains follows, all from one sample in a study of identical twins. From the 5' RACE reads, TCRdb called clonotypes with MiXCR, one entry per CDR3 protein. The sample yields roughly 1.6 million distinct CDR3 sequences, under 35% seen once. Input material: cord blood. The receptors originated from a newborn girl in good health. CDR3s include the opening cysteine and the closing phenylalanine or tryptophan. The order of the fields is V gene, D gene, clone size, J gene, CDR3 DNA, CDR3 protein. D genes are given only for firm matches. Expanded clones get a size class; other rows say once, few or many, or leave the size out.

TRBV29-1	.	many	TRBJ1-2	TGCAGCGTTGGCGGGGGGTTTAACTATGGCTACACCTTC	CSVGGGFNYGYTF
TRBV10-3	.	many	TRBJ2-7	TGTGCCACCGAGGACAGTTGGGGCTACGAGCAGTACTTC	CATEDSWGYEQYF
TRBV2	.	.	TRBJ2-1	TGTGCCAGCAGTGAGCGGGATATGGCCTACAATGAGCAGTTCTTC	CASSERDMAYNEQFF
TRBV25-1	TRBD2	.	TRBJ2-1	TGTGCCAGCAGTGGGCGGGGGGGCGGTTATGAGCAGTTCTTC	CASSGRGGGYEQFF
TRBV14	.	few	TRBJ2-7	TGTGCCAGCAGCCAATCGGGCACTTACGAGCAGTACTTC	CASSQSGTYEQYF
TRBV12-3/TRBV12-4	TRBD1	.	TRBJ2-1	TGTGCCAGCCTTTTGACAGGGAAAGCGGATGAGCAGTTCTTC	CASLLTGKADEQFF
TRBV20-1	TRBD2	few	TRBJ2-5	TGCAGTGCTACGGGGACTAGCGGGAGGGAGACCCAGTACTTC	CSATGTSGRETQYF
TRBV6-2/TRBV6-3	TRBD2	few	TRBJ2-1	TGTGCCAGCAGTATAGCGGGGGGGGCCGTAAATGAGCAGTTCTTC	CASSIAGGAVNEQFF
TRBV5-1	.	.	TRBJ2-7	TGCGCCAGCAGCTTTGGAGGGACCGAGCAGTACTTC	CASSFGGTEQYF
TRBV28	TRBD2	few	TRBJ2-7	TGTGCCAGCAGTCCCGGGACTAGCCCAACCTACGAGCAGTACTTC	CASSPGTSPTYEQYF
TRBV9	.	few	TRBJ1-2	TGTGCCAGCAGGGTAGGGAGGACAGCAAAGGACTTCAGGGACTATGGCTACACCTTC	CASRVGRTAKDFRDYGYTF
TRBV6-1	.	few	TRBJ2-1	TGTGCCAGCAGTGAGGGACTCCATTACGATGAGCAGTTCTTC	CASSEGLHYDEQFF
TRBV20-1	.	few	TRBJ2-7	TGCAGTGCTAGAGGGCGAATAGCCCACCACTACGAGCAGTACTTC	CSARGRIAHHYEQYF
TRBV7-9	.	.	TRBJ1-5	TGTGCCAGCAGCTTAGTGGGTGCTCAGCCCCAGCATTTT	CASSLVGAQPQHF
TRBV12-3/TRBV12-4	TRBD2	.	TRBJ2-1	TGTGCCAGCAACGTAGCGGGGAGCTCCTACAATGACCAGTTCTTC	CASNVAGSSYNDQFF
TRBV7-2	.	few	TRBJ2-3	TGTGCCAGCAGCTTATCTGTGCGGTCTAGCACAGATACGCAGTATTTT	CASSLSVRSSTDTQYF
TRBV6-9	.	.	TRBJ2-7	TGTGCCAGCAGTTATTCAATAGGATCTCCTAGCTACGAGCAGTACTTC	CASSYSIGSPSYEQYF
TRBV2	.	.	TRBJ2-3	TGTGCCAGCCGAGGGGACTTCAACACAGATACGCAGTATTTT	CASRGDFNTDTQYF
TRBV5-1	TRBD1	.	TRBJ1-1	TGCGCCAGCAGCCCTAATCTCGACAGGGGTATTGGTGAAGCTTTCTTT	CASSPNLDRGIGEAFF
TRBV6-7	.	few	TRBJ2-7	TGTGCCAGCAGTTACTCGATTATCTCCCCCTCCTACGAGCAGTACTTC	CASSYSIISPSYEQYF
TRBV29-1	TRBD2	.	TRBJ2-7	TGCAGCGTAATTGAGCCGGGACTAGCTAGCTCCTACGAGCAGTACTTC	CSVIEPGLASSYEQYF
TRBV19	.	.	TRBJ2-7	TGTGCCAGTAGTGAAGGCGCCTCTCGCGAGCAGTACTTC	CASSEGASREQYF
TRBV4-1	TRBD2	few	TRBJ2-4	TGCGCCAGCAGCCAAGATGGGGGAGGGATCAAAAACATTCAGTACTTC	CASSQDGGGIKNIQYF
TRBV3-1	TRBD2	many	TRBJ2-3	TGTGCCAGCAGCCAACAATTAGCGGGGACCTCACATGATACGCAGTATTTT	CASSQQLAGTSHDTQYF
TRBV19	TRBD2	.	TRBJ2-3	TGTGCCAGTAGTATATCGGGACTAGCGACAGATACGCAGTATTTT	CASSISGLATDTQYF
TRBV25-1	TRBD1	many	TRBJ2-3	TGTGCCAGCAGTAGACAGGGTTCAGATACGCAGTATTTT	CASSRQGSDTQYF
TRBV6-1	TRBD1	few	TRBJ1-6	TGTGCCAGCGTGAGGGACAGGAGCTCCTATAATTCACCCCTCCACTTT	CASVRDRSSYNSPLHF
TRBV29-1	.	.	TRBJ1-1	TGCAGCGTTGAACCCAGGATGAACACTGAAGCTTTCTTT	CSVEPRMNTEAFF
TRBV4-2	TRBD1	.	TRBJ2-7	TGTGCCAGCAGCCCACAAACGACAGGGCCTTCCTACGAGCAGTACTTC	CASSPQTTGPSYEQYF
TRBV27	TRBD1	few	TRBJ2-3	TGTGCCAGCAGTTTATCGTCGCAGGGGGCAGGAGATACGCAGTATTTT	CASSLSSQGAGDTQYF
TRBV20-1	TRBD1	few	TRBJ2-3	TGCAGTGCTAGGGGCCGGGACAGGGGGCGACGTGGCACAGATACGCAGTATTTT	CSARGRDRGRRGTDTQYF
TRBV5-1	.	many	TRBJ2-3	TGCGCCAGCAGCTTGGGGTATAGCACAGATACGCAGTATTTT	CASSLGYSTDTQYF
TRBV7-2	TRBD2	.	TRBJ2-3	TGTGCCAGCAGGGATGGACTAGCGGGCCTTCGCACAGATACGCAGTATTTT	CASRDGLAGLRTDTQYF
TRBV5-5	.	.	TRBJ2-5	TGTGCCAGCAGTCACAGAGGGGGAGGAGAGACCCAGTACTTC	CASSHRGGGETQYF
TRBV27	TRBD2	.	TRBJ2-2	TGTGCCAGCAGTTTATACCCCGGGACTAGCGGGAGGTCGTCCGGGGAGCTGTTTTTT	CASSLYPGTSGRSSGELFF
TRBV27	.	.	TRBJ1-5	TGTGCCAGCAGTTTTAATCGGGGGGACAATCAGCCCCAGCATTTT	CASSFNRGDNQPQHF
TRBV5-1	.	.	TRBJ2-7	TGCGCCAGCAGCTTGGAGTATCTCCCCCCGGTCTCCTACGAGCAGTACTTC	CASSLEYLPPVSYEQYF
TRBV5-1	TRBD2	.	TRBJ2-7	TGCGCCAGCAGTCCCCGGGGACTAGCGGGAGTGTACGAGCAGTACTTC	CASSPRGLAGVYEQYF
TRBV4-1	.	.	TRBJ2-7	TGCGCCAGCAGCCTTGATAGCCTCCTAAGATACAATGAGCAGTACTTC	CASSLDSLLRYNEQYF
TRBV2	TRBD2	.	TRBJ2-1	TGTGCCAGCGGGGGACTAGAGTGCAATGAGCAGTTCTTC	CASGGLECNEQFF
TRBV20-1	.	.	TRBJ2-1	TGCAGTGCGGTGCGTCGCGCCCAAAGGAATTACAATGAGCAGTTCTTC	CSAVRRAQRNYNEQFF
TRBV20-1	.	.	TRBJ2-3	TGCAGTGTTCGATACGTTTCCACAGATACGCAGTATTTT	CSVRYVSTDTQYF
TRBV2	.	once	TRBJ2-5	TGTGCCAGCAGTGAGGTGACGCCGGAGACCCAGTACTTC	CASSEVTPETQYF
TRBV6-2/TRBV6-3	.	few	TRBJ1-5	TGTGCCAGCAGTTACCTCCAGGATAGCAATCAGCCCCAGCATTTT	CASSYLQDSNQPQHF
TRBV9	.	.	TRBJ2-7	TGTGCCAGCAGCGTAGAACCAGGGGGGGTCTACGAGCAGTACTTC	CASSVEPGGVYEQYF
TRBV5-1	.	.	TRBJ2-1	TGCGCCAGCCCCGCCCCGGGGAAATGGGTCCGGTACAATGAGCAGTTCTTC	CASPAPGKWVRYNEQFF
TRBV24-1	.	.	TRBJ2-1	TGTGCCACCAGTGGGCCGGGACTGTCCTACAATGAGCAGTTCTTC	CATSGPGLSYNEQFF
TRBV20-1	TRBD2	.	TRBJ2-7	TGCAGTGCATCGAAGCGGGGGGTCCCCTACGAGCAGTACTTC	CSASKRGVPYEQYF
TRBV27	TRBD2	many	TRBJ2-1	TGTGCCAGCAGCTTAAGACTAGCGGGAGGCTACAATGAGCAGTTCTTC	CASSLRLAGGYNEQFF
TRBV20-1	TRBD1	.	TRBJ1-5	TGCAGTGCCCCGGACAGGGAAGGCAATCAGCCCCAGCATTTT	CSAPDREGNQPQHF
TRBV4-2	TRBD1	.	TRBJ1-5	TGTGCCAGCAGCCAAGCGGACAGGGGCAATCAGCCCCAGCATTTT	CASSQADRGNQPQHF
TRBV14	.	.	TRBJ2-6	TGTGCCAGCAGCCAAGATCAGGGTAGGACAGACCCCTCTGGGGCCAACGTCCTGACTTTC	CASSQDQGRTDPSGANVLTF
TRBV20-1	.	.	TRBJ1-6	TGCAGTGCTCTAAGGGGAGGATCACCCCTCCACTTT	CSALRGGSPLHF
TRBV29-1	.	many	TRBJ2-5	TGCAGCGAAGGGCCCTACCAAGAGACCCAGTACTTC	CSEGPYQETQYF
TRBV18	TRBD2	few	TRBJ2-1	TGTGCCAGCTCACCCAGAGCGGGGGAGTACAATGAGCAGTTCTTC	CASSPRAGEYNEQFF
TRBV9	.	.	TRBJ2-5	TGTGCCAGCAGCGTAGGGAGTCTAGGGGGACAAGAGACCCAGTACTTC	CASSVGSLGGQETQYF
TRBV5-1	.	once	TRBJ2-1	TGCGCCAGCAGCTTTCCGGGACTTCGCCGAAGCCCCTTTAATAGTGAGCGGTTCTTC	CASSFPGLRRSPFNSERFF
TRBV7-2	.	.	TRBJ1-4	TGTGCCAGCAGCTTACCAGAGGATCGCGGTGAAAAACTGTTTTTT	CASSLPEDRGEKLFF